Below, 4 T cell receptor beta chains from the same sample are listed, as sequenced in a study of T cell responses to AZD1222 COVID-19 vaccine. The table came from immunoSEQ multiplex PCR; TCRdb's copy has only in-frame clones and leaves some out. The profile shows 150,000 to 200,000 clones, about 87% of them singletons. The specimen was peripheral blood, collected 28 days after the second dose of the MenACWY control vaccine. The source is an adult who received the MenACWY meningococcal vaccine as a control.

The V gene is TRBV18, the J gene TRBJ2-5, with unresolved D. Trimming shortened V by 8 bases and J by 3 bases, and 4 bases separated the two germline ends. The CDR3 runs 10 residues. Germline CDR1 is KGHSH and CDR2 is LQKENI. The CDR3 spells CASAKETQYF. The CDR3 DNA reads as TGTGCCAGCGCGAAAGAGACCCAGTACTTC.

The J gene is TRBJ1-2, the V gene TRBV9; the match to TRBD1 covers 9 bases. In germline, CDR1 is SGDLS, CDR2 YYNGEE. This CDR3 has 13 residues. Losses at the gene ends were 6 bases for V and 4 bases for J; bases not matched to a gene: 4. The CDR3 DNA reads TGTGCCAGCACGGTGGGACAGGGCTATGGCTACACCTTC. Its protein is CASTVGQGYGYTF.

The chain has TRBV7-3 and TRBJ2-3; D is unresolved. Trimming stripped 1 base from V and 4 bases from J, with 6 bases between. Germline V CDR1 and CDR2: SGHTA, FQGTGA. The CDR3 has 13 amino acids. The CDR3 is CASSLIPADTQYF. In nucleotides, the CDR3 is TGTGCCAGCAGCTTAATACCGGCAGATACGCAGTATTTT.

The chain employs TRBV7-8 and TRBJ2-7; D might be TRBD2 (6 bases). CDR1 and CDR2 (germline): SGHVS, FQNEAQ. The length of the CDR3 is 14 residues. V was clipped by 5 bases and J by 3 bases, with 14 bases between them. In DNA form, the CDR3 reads TGTGCCAGCAGCCCGCGGGGTGGAAACTACGAGCAGTACTTC. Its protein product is CASSPRGGNYEQYF.